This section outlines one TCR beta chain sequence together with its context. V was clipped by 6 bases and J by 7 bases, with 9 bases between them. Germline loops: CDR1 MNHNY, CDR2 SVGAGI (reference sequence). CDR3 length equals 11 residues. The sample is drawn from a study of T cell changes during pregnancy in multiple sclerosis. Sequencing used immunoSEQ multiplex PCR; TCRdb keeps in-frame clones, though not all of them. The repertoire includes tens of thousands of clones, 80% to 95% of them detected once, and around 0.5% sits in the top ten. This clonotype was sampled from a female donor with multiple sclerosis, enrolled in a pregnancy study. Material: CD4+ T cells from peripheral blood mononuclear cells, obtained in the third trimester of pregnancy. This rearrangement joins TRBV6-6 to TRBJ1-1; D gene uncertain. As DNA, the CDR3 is TGTGCCAGCAGGGACCGGGGTGAAGCTTTCTTT. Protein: CASRDRGEAFF.